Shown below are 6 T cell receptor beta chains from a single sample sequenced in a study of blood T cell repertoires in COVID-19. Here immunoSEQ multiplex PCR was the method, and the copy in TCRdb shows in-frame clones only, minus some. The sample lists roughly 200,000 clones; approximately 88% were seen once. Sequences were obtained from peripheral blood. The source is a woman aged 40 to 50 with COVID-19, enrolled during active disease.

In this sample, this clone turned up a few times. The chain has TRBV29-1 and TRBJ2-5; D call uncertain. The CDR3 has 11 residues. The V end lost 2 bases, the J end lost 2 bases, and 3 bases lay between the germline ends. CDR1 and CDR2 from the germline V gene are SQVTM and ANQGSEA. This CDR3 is CSVERQETQYF. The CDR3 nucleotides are TGCAGCGTTGAACGGCAAGAGACCCAGTACTTC.

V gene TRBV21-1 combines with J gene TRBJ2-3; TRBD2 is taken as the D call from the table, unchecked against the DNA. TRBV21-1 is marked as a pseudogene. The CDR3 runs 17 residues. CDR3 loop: CASSKDGVMRGTDTQYF. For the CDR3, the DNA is TGTGCCAGCAGCAAAGACGGGGTAATGCGGGGCACAGATACGCAGTATTTT.

CDR3: CASSPGGKLFF. The DNA of the CDR3 is TGTGCCAGCAGCCCAGGGGGGAAACTGTTTTTT. V is TRBV6-5 and J is TRBJ1-4, with 7 bases that match TRBD1. There are 11 residues in the CDR3. V gave up 6 bases and J gave up 11 bases; unmatched junction bases: 3. Germline-derived CDR1 and CDR2 are MNHEY and SVGAGI.

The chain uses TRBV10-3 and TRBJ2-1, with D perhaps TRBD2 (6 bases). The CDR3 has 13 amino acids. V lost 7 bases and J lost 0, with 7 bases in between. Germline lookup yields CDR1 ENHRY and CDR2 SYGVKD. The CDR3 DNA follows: TGTGCCATCACGGGACTCTCCTACAATGAGCAGTTCTTC. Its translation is CAITGLSYNEQFF.

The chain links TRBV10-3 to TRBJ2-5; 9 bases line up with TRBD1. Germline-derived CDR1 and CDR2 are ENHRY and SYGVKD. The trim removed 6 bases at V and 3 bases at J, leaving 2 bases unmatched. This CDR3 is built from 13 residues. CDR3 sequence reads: CAIRGDREETQYF. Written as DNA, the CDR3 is TGTGCCATCAGGGGGGACAGGGAAGAGACCCAGTACTTC.

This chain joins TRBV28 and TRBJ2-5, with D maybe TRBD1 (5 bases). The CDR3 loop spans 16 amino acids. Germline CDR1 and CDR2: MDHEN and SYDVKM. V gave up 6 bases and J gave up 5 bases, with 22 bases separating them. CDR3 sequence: CASRALSAGLWETQYF. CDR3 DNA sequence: TGTGCCAGCAGAGCCCTTTCGGCAGGGTTGTGGGAGACCCAGTACTTC.